A selection of T cell receptor beta chains follows, all from one sample in a study of control samples from healthy donors and cancer patients. Generated by immunoSEQ multiplex PCR, the TCRdb table keeps only in-frame clones and is missing some. The sample gives under 150,000 clones, roughly 87% of which show up once; about 8.7% is in the top ten. The specimen sequenced was blood. The receptors come from a middle-aged man in good health. CDR3s include the opening cysteine and the closing phenylalanine or tryptophan. The D gene is left open where the match is weak. Clone size is shown for a subset of rows, as once, few, many or a class of expanded clone.

d_call,v_call,clone_size,j_call,cdr3_aa,cdr3_nt
NA,TRBV9,NA,TRBJ2-7,CASSVQPHSSYEQYF,TGTGCCAGCAGCGTACAGCCCCACAGCTCCTACGAGCAGTACTTC
NA,TRBV6-1,once,TRBJ1-2,CASSENRNYGYTF,TGTGCCAGCAGTGAAAACAGAAACTATGGCTACACCTTC
TRBD2,TRBV7-2,NA,TRBJ2-3,CASSLTSGRDTQYF,TGTGCCAGCAGCTTAACTAGCGGCCGAGATACGCAGTATTTT
NA,TRBV3-1/TRBV3-2,NA,TRBJ1-1,CASSPQRAGTEAFF,TGTGCCAGCAGCCCTCAACGGGCGGGCACTGAAGCTTTCTTT
NA,TRBV27,NA,TRBJ2-7,CASSDRYEQYF,TGTGCCAGCAGTGATCGGTACGAGCAGTACTTC
NA,TRBV7-2,NA,TRBJ2-5,CASSLVPGVKETQYF,TGTGCCAGCAGCTTAGTTCCAGGGGTAAAAGAGACCCAGTACTTC
TRBD2,TRBV27,NA,TRBJ2-5,CASSSTHPGLAGGTQYF,TGTGCCAGCAGTTCAACGCACCCGGGACTAGCGGGGGGGACCCAGTACTTC
TRBD2,TRBV14,NA,TRBJ2-5,CASSVGLAGAKGETQYF,TGTGCCAGCAGCGTGGGACTAGCGGGGGCCAAAGGGGAGACCCAGTACTTC
TRBD2,TRBV18,medium-sized,TRBJ2-1,CASSPRPAGGGYNEQFF,TGTGCCAGCTCCCCCCGTCCGGCGGGGGGGGGTTACAATGAGCAGTTCTTC
NA,TRBV2,NA,TRBJ1-1,CASSGGLRGEAFF,TGTGCCAGCAGTGGCGGTTTGAGGGGGGAAGCTTTCTTT
TRBD1,TRBV24-1,NA,TRBJ1-1,CATSDGDRAEAFF,TGTGCCACCAGTGATGGGGACAGGGCTGAAGCTTTCTTT
NA,TRBV6-1,once,TRBJ1-2,CASSEAYFSNYGYTF,TGTGCCAGCAGTGAAGCGTATTTTTCTAACTATGGCTACACCTTC
NA,TRBV30,NA,TRBJ1-2,CAWSVQRNYGYTF,TGTGCCTGGAGTGTACAACGTAACTATGGCTACACCTTC
NA,TRBV24-1,once,TRBJ2-7,CATSDSDGSYEQYF,TGTGCCACCAGTGATTCGGACGGTTCCTACGAGCAGTACTTC
NA,TRBV7-3,NA,TRBJ2-5,CASSLISGPRDGQETQYF,TGTGCCAGCAGCTTAATTTCCGGCCCCCGGGACGGACAAGAGACCCAGTACTTC
TRBD2,TRBV7-2,NA,TRBJ2-5,CASSEASGSQETQYF,TGTGCCAGCAGTGAGGCTAGCGGGAGCCAAGAGACCCAGTACTTC
TRBD1,TRBV19,NA,TRBJ1-1,CATDSGTGRYLNTEAFF,TGTGCCACAGATTCCGGGACAGGCCGTTATTTGAACACTGAAGCTTTCTTT
TRBD1,TRBV5-1,NA,TRBJ2-7,CASSSTGGSYEQYF,TGCGCCAGCAGCTCAACAGGGGGCAGCTACGAGCAGTACTTC
NA,TRBV30,NA,TRBJ2-2,CAWSVRFGGELFF,TGTGCCTGGAGTGTACGGTTTGGCGGGGAGCTGTTTTTT
NA,TRBV10-1,NA,TRBJ2-1,CASSESSVDKPWGEQFF,TGCGCCAGCAGTGAGTCGTCGGTGGACAAACCCTGGGGTGAGCAGTTCTTC
TRBD2,TRBV10-3,NA,TRBJ2-3,CAIRAGTSGSDTQYF,TGTGCCATCAGGGCCGGGACTAGCGGTTCAGATACGCAGTATTTT
NA,TRBV7-2,NA,TRBJ1-4,CASSPPGGVGEKLFF,TGTGCCAGCAGCCCCCCGGGGGGGGTAGGGGAAAAACTGTTTTTT
NA,TRBV30,NA,TRBJ2-7,CAWTNREIWDEQYF,TGTGCCTGGACCAACAGGGAAATCTGGGACGAGCAGTACTTC
TRBD1,TRBV24-1,NA,TRBJ1-3,CASTRGAGNTIYF,TGTGCCAGCACCAGGGGGGCAGGAAACACCATATATTTT
NA,TRBV15,NA,TRBJ2-3,CATSRDEGGAADTQYF,TGTGCCACCAGCAGAGATGAAGGGGGGGCGGCAGATACGCAGTATTTT
NA,TRBV29-1,NA,TRBJ2-2,CSGGAGGTGELFF,TGCAGCGGGGGGGCCGGGGGGACCGGGGAGCTGTTTTTT
NA,TRBV6-5,few,TRBJ2-1,CASSLQGTNEQFF,TGTGCCAGCAGTCTTCAGGGGACCAATGAGCAGTTCTTC
NA,TRBV2,NA,TRBJ1-4,CASSERGLANEKLFF,TGTGCCAGCAGTGAAAGAGGCTTAGCTAATGAAAAACTGTTTTTT
NA,TRBV4-1,NA,TRBJ2-1,CASSQGAGSYNEQFF,TGCGCCAGCAGCCAAGGCGCCGGCTCCTACAATGAGCAGTTCTTC
TRBD1,TRBV7-9,few,TRBJ1-1,CASSPRDRGRTEAFF,TGTGCCAGCAGCCCCCGGGACAGGGGGCGGACTGAAGCTTTCTTT
TRBD1,TRBV19,NA,TRBJ1-1,CASSTRLTGVNTEAFF,TGTGCCAGTAGTACCCGCCTCACAGGGGTTAACACTGAAGCTTTCTTT
NA,TRBV5-1,NA,TRBJ1-1,CASSLNGAGGTEAFF,TGCGCCAGCAGCTTGAACGGGGCGGGTGGGACTGAAGCTTTCTTT
TRBD2,TRBV6-2/TRBV6-3,NA,TRBJ2-5,CASSSTGLAGVSQYF,TGTGCCAGCAGTTCTACGGGACTAGCGGGGGTGTCCCAGTACTTC
NA,TRBV6-4,NA,TRBJ1-3,CASSGWVVQRSSGNTIYF,TGTGCCAGCAGTGGGTGGGTCGTCCAACGAAGCTCTGGAAACACCATATATTTT
NA,TRBV2,NA,TRBJ1-2,CASSRPGHQGGYTF,TGTGCCAGCAGTAGGCCGGGACATCAAGGGGGCTACACCTTC
NA,TRBV7-9,NA,TRBJ2-7,CASSLVPRAGYEQYF,TGTGCCAGCAGCTTAGTGCCACGGGCCGGATACGAGCAGTACTTC
NA,TRBV29-1,NA,TRBJ1-2,CSVEDRGGYTF,TGCAGCGTTGAAGACAGGGGCGGCTACACCTTC
NA,TRBV29-1,NA,TRBJ1-1,CSVGDGAFF,TGCAGCGTTGGGGATGGGGCTTTCTTT
NA,TRBV9,NA,TRBJ2-2,CASSPPNTGELFF,TGTGCCAGCAGCCCACCCAACACCGGGGAGCTGTTTTTT
TRBD1,TRBV10-3,NA,TRBJ1-5,CAIRGTESTPQHF,TGTGCCATCAGGGGGACAGAGTCTACGCCCCAGCATTTT
NA,TRBV7-6,NA,TRBJ2-3,CASSLVKGTQYF,TGTGCCAGCAGCTTAGTCAAGGGTACGCAGTATTTT
NA,TRBV29-1,once,TRBJ2-2,CSVVSPYTGELFF,TGCAGCGTTGTCTCGCCTTACACCGGGGAGCTGTTTTTT
TRBD1,TRBV11-3,once,TRBJ1-1,CASSPRAGGMNTEAFF,TGTGCCAGCAGCCCCCGGGCAGGGGGAATGAACACTGAAGCTTTCTTT
TRBD2,TRBV6-2/TRBV6-3,NA,TRBJ2-5,CASSQGLALETQYF,TGTGCCAGCAGCCAGGGACTAGCTTTGGAGACCCAGTACTTC
TRBD1,TRBV19,NA,TRBJ2-2,CASSMAGGANTGELFF,TGTGCCAGTAGTATGGCAGGGGGCGCGAACACCGGGGAGCTGTTTTTT
TRBD2,TRBV19,NA,TRBJ2-6,CASRAGSGANVLTF,TGTGCCAGTAGAGCGGGGTCTGGGGCCAACGTCCTGACTTTC
NA,TRBV5-4,NA,TRBJ1-1,CASSLDTEAFF,TGTGCCAGCAGCTTGGACACTGAAGCTTTCTTT
TRBD1,TRBV2,NA,TRBJ1-4,CASSPDRGSTNEKLFF,TGTGCCAGCAGTCCGGACAGGGGATCGACTAATGAAAAACTGTTTTTT
TRBD2,TRBV29-1,NA,TRBJ2-2,CSVASGGAPITGELFF,TGCAGCGTGGCTAGCGGGGGGGCCCCTATTACCGGGGAGCTGTTTTTT
NA,TRBV18,NA,TRBJ1-2,CASSPGQGNWGYTF,TGTGCCAGCTCACCGGGGCAGGGGAACTGGGGCTACACCTTC
TRBD1,TRBV5-4,NA,TRBJ2-7,CASSPSRDRDNEQYF,TGTGCCAGCAGCCCAAGCCGGGACAGGGATAACGAGCAGTACTTC
TRBD1,TRBV6-2/TRBV6-3,NA,TRBJ2-5,CASSYLDRVQETQYF,TGTGCCAGCAGTTACTTAGACAGGGTTCAGGAGACCCAGTACTTC
NA,TRBV19,NA,TRBJ1-1,CASSTAGHSFEAFF,TGTGCCAGTAGTACAGCGGGACACAGTTTTGAAGCTTTCTTT
NA,TRBV15,NA,TRBJ1-1,CATSRERGDGSAFF,TGTGCCACCAGCAGAGAGCGCGGAGACGGGTCGGCTTTCTTT
NA,TRBV4-3,NA,TRBJ2-5,CASSHSGAGETQYF,TGCGCCAGCAGCCATTCGGGGGCGGGAGAGACCCAGTACTTC